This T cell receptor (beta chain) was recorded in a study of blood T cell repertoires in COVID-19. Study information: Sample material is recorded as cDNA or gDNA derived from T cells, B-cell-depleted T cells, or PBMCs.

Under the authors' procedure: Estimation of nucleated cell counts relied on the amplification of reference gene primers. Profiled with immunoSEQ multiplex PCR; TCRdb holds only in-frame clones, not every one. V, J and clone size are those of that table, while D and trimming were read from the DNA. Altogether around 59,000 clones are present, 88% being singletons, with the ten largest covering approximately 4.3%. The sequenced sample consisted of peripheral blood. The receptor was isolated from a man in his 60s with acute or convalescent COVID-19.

CDR3 coding DNA: TGTGCCAGCAGCTTTTCCGGGACAGGATTATATGGCTACACCTTC. Its translation is CASSFSGTGLYGYTF. The V call is TRBV11-2, the J call TRBJ1-2; 8 bases fit TRBD1. The CDR3 is made up of 15 amino acids. Per the germline V gene, CDR1 is SGHAT and CDR2 is FQNNGV. The ends lost 3 bases at V and 5 bases at J; junction bases unmatched: 8.